These T cell receptor beta chains were read from a single sample in a study of T cell changes during pregnancy in multiple sclerosis. Only in-frame clones appear in the TCRdb table, and some are missing; sequencing was by immunoSEQ multiplex PCR. The profile shows around 92,000 clones, 90% to 95% of them singletons. The sample in question was peripheral blood, obtained in the third trimester of pregnancy. The origin of the receptors is a female donor with multiple sclerosis, enrolled in a pregnancy study. Each CDR3 is given with its conserved first and last residue. Each record gives: D gene, J gene, V gene, clone size, CDR3 protein, CDR3 DNA. The D gene is left open where the match is weak. Clone size is not always given. Where it is, it says once, few, many or a class for expanded clones.

TRBD1,TRBJ1-1,TRBV19,.,CASSTWTGVNTEAFF,TGTGCCAGTAGTACCTGGACAGGAGTCAACACTGAAGCTTTCTTT
.,TRBJ2-1,TRBV11-2,.,CASSLDVGLAYHNEQFF,TGTGCCAGCAGCTTAGATGTGGGGCTAGCGTACCACAATGAGCAGTTCTTC
.,TRBJ2-3,TRBV18,.,CASSPWRDRTDTQYF,TGTGCCAGCTCACCATGGAGAGACCGCACAGATACGCAGTATTTT
TRBD2,TRBJ2-1,TRBV28,.,CASSLLAGEQFF,TGTGCCAGCAGTTTATTAGCGGGAGAGCAGTTCTTC
.,TRBJ1-5,TRBV27,.,CASRDDRSNQPQHF,TGTGCCAGCAGGGACGACAGGAGCAATCAGCCCCAGCATTTT
.,TRBJ1-1,TRBV5-1,.,CASSALTGRSTEAFF,TGCGCCAGCAGCGCCCTGACGGGGAGAAGCACTGAAGCTTTCTTT
.,TRBJ2-7,TRBV7-2,.,CASSPSAGYHEQYF,TGTGCCAGCAGCCCTTCCGCGGGGTACCACGAGCAGTACTTC
TRBD2,TRBJ2-2,TRBV15,.,CATSRALLADTGELFF,TGTGCCACCAGCAGAGCACTTCTAGCGGACACCGGGGAGCTGTTTTTT
.,TRBJ2-7,TRBV28,once,CASSLGGFNYEQYF,TGTGCCAGCAGTTTAGGAGGGTTTAACTACGAGCAGTACTTC
.,TRBJ2-2,TRBV29-1,.,CSVAWNTGELFF,TGCAGCGTTGCTTGGAACACCGGGGAGCTGTTTTTT
TRBD2,TRBJ2-1,TRBV7-8,.,CASSHLRETSSHNEQFF,TGTGCCAGCAGCCACCTGCGGGAGACTAGCTCACATAATGAGCAGTTCTTC
TRBD2,TRBJ2-2,TRBV2,.,CASSVLGGGNTGELFF,TGTGCCAGCAGTGTACTAGGCGGGGGGAACACCGGGGAGCTGTTTTTT
TRBD1,TRBJ1-2,TRBV18,.,CASSPQGQGGSYGYTF,TGTGCCAGCTCACCTCAGGGACAGGGAGGTAGCTATGGCTACACCTTC
TRBD1,TRBJ1-5,TRBV28,.,CASSLDRGAQPQHF,TGTGCCAGCAGTTTGGACAGGGGAGCTCAGCCCCAGCATTTT
TRBD2,TRBJ2-2,TRBV4-2,.,CASSQETLAANTGELFF,TGTGCCAGCAGCCAAGAGACACTAGCGGCCAACACCGGGGAGCTGTTTTTT
TRBD1,TRBJ2-5,TRBV29-1,.,CSVADRGSRQETQYF,TGCAGCGTAGCGGACAGGGGATCGCGCCAAGAGACCCAGTACTTC
.,TRBJ1-2,TRBV2,.,CASSELTDYGYTF,TGTGCCAGCAGTGAACTAACTGATTATGGCTACACCTTC
.,TRBJ2-1,TRBV2,.,CASGRDYNEQFF,TGTGCCAGCGGCAGGGACTACAATGAGCAGTTCTTC
.,TRBJ1-4,TRBV15,.,CATSRVGVATNEKLFF,TGTGCCACCAGCAGAGTCGGGGTAGCGACTAATGAAAAACTGTTTTTT
.,TRBJ2-1,TRBV14,.,CASSQGLAYNEQFF,TGTGCCAGCAGCCAAGGCCTAGCGTACAATGAGCAGTTCTTC
.,TRBJ2-5,TRBV11-1,.,CASSLSAGETQYF,TGTGCCAGCAGCTTAAGTGCAGGCGAGACCCAGTACTTC
TRBD2,TRBJ2-1,TRBV11-2,.,CASSLSRENIFF,TGTGCCAGCAGCTTATCGCGGGAGAATATATTCTTC
TRBD2,TRBJ2-2,TRBV5-4,.,CASSLAGHTGELFF,TGTGCCAGCAGCTTAGCGGGGCACACCGGGGAGCTGTTTTTT
.,TRBJ2-1,TRBV9,.,CASSVEGGTYNEQFF,TGTGCCAGCAGCGTAGAGGGCGGGACGTACAATGAGCAGTTCTTC
TRBD2,TRBJ2-1,TRBV7-2,.,CASSLWSGGNYNEQFF,TGTGCCAGCAGCTTATGGTCGGGAGGAAACTACAATGAGCAGTTCTTC
.,TRBJ2-5,TRBV29-1,.,CSVRQGNQETQYF,TGCAGCGTTCGGCAGGGCAACCAAGAGACCCAGTACTTC
.,TRBJ1-1,TRBV6-1,.,CASRALNTEAFF,TGTGCCAGCAGGGCTTTGAACACTGAAGCTTTCTTT
TRBD2,TRBJ2-7,TRBV15,.,CATSRDGASGILYF,TGTGCCACCAGCAGAGATGGGGCTAGCGGGATTCTGTACTTC